The rows below give T cell receptor beta chains drawn from one sample of a study of Ad26.COV2.S vaccination and SARS-CoV-2 variants. Sequenced by immunoSEQ multiplex PCR; TCRdb stores in-frame clones only, minus some. The table has around 310,000 clones, 85% to 90% seen once. The specimen was peripheral blood, collected in a trial of Ad26.COV2.S vaccine versus placebo. The source of these receptors is a person aged 18 to 59 who received the Ad26.COV2.S COVID-19 vaccine or a placebo. Both conserved end residues are part of each CDR3. The D gene is left open where the match is weak. Size tells how often a clone was seen (once, few, many) or the class of an expanded clone, and some rows leave it out.

cdr3_nt cdr3_aa v_call clone_size j_call d_call
TGCGCCAGCAGCTTCCGCCCGACTAGCGGGGGCACAGATACGCAGTATTTT CASSFRPTSGGTDTQYF TRBV5-1 . TRBJ2-3 TRBD2
TGTGCCAGCAGCCCAGGGTACGGAAACACCATATATTTT CASSPGYGNTIYF TRBV5-6 . TRBJ1-3 .
TGTGCCAGCAGTTTGGGGCAAGTCTCTGGAAACACCATATATTTT CASSLGQVSGNTIYF TRBV28 . TRBJ1-3 .
TGTGCCAGCAGCCAAGTTCCGGAGACCCAGTACTTC CASSQVPETQYF TRBV3-1/TRBV3-2 . TRBJ2-5 .
TGTGCCAGCAGGGGTAGGGGGCAATTATATGGCTACACCTTC CASRGRGQLYGYTF TRBV6-6 . TRBJ1-2 TRBD1
TGTGCCAGCAGCCAAGAAGCCTACCGGGAGACCCAGTACTTC CASSQEAYRETQYF TRBV3-1/TRBV3-2 . TRBJ2-5 .
TGTGCCAGTGAGGACGGATGGAACACTGAAGCTTTCTTT CASEDGWNTEAFF TRBV6-5 . TRBJ1-1 .
TGTGCCAGCAGCTTGGCAGGGGGGGGGCCTCAGTATTTT CASSLAGGGPQYF TRBV5-8 . TRBJ2-3 .
TGTGCCAGTAGTATAGATGATACTAGGCGTTCCTACAATGAGCAGTTCTTC CASSIDDTRRSYNEQFF TRBV19 . TRBJ2-1 .
TGTGCCAGCAGCTCGAGGCCAGGCCTCGCCAAGGGAACTGAAGCTTTCTTT CASSSRPGLAKGTEAFF TRBV9 . TRBJ1-1 .
TGCGCCAGCAGTGAGTCGCGCTCCGCCTTCACAAGCACAGATACGCAGTATTTT CASSESRSAFTSTDTQYF TRBV10-1 once TRBJ2-3 .
TGTGCCAGCAGCCCCATTTGGCGGGAGGGTAACATTCAGTACTTC CASSPIWREGNIQYF TRBV6-2/TRBV6-3 . TRBJ2-4 TRBD2
TGTGCCAGCAGTTGGACTAGCGGGAAGTCTGGGGAGCTGTTTTTT CASSWTSGKSGELFF TRBV6-2/TRBV6-3 . TRBJ2-2 TRBD2
TGTGCCAGCAGCTTCCATGATTACAATGAGCAGTTCTTC CASSFHDYNEQFF TRBV7-9 . TRBJ2-1 .
TGTGCCACCAGCAGAGATTCCACGTCCTACAATGAGCAGTTCTTC CATSRDSTSYNEQFF TRBV15 . TRBJ2-1 .
TGTGCTAGTGGTTTGGTAACCTCTAACTATGGCTACACCTTC CASGLVTSNYGYTF TRBV12-5 . TRBJ1-2 .
TGTGCCAGCAGTTACTCGCCTAGCGGAAACACCGGGGAGCTGTTTTTT CASSYSPSGNTGELFF TRBV6-5 . TRBJ2-2 TRBD2
TGTGCCAGCAGTGAAAGGGGATCTGGGGGAGCTGAAGCTTTCTTT CASSERGSGGAEAFF TRBV6-1 . TRBJ1-1 .
TGTGCCAGTAGCTTGACAGGCCCCTACGAGCAGTACTTC CASSLTGPYEQYF TRBV19 . TRBJ2-7 .
TGTGCCAGCAGCTTTAGCGGGTGGGTGGAGACCCAGTACTTC CASSFSGWVETQYF TRBV7-6 . TRBJ2-5 TRBD2
TGTGCCAGCAGCTTAGCTGGGGGGCCGGATGGCTACACCTTC CASSLAGGPDGYTF TRBV7-2 once TRBJ1-2 .
TGTGCCAGCAGCATTCATACCAGCGGCACCATATATTTT CASSIHTSGTIYF TRBV3-1/TRBV3-2 . TRBJ1-3 .
TGTGCCAGTAGTGACCCAGGAGTCAATCAGCCCCAGCATTTT CASSDPGVNQPQHF TRBV19 . TRBJ1-5 .
TGTGCCAGCAGCTCCATCTCCTCGGACTATGGCTACACCTTC CASSSISSDYGYTF TRBV7-2 . TRBJ1-2 .
TGTGCCAGCCAAAGCCCGACCTACACCGGGGAGCTGTTTTTT CASQSPTYTGELFF TRBV9 . TRBJ2-2 .
TGTGCCAGCAGCCTGGGACAGAGGAATGAAAAACTGTTTTTT CASSLGQRNEKLFF TRBV3-1/TRBV3-2 . TRBJ1-4 TRBD1
TGTGCCACCAGTGGTGCCGGCGGGAGTTGGACAGATACGCAGTATTTT CATSGAGGSWTDTQYF TRBV24-1 . TRBJ2-3 TRBD2
TGTGCCAGCAGGCCTACAGGGGCCGCCGGGGGGGCCCAGTACTTC CASRPTGAAGGAQYF TRBV28 . TRBJ2-5 .